The rows below give T cell receptor beta chains drawn from one sample of a study of T cell changes during pregnancy in multiple sclerosis. Repertoires were generated with immunoSEQ multiplex PCR, while TCRdb's copy carries only in-frame clones and drops some. The table shows under 45,000 clones, with roughly 91% occurring only once. Sequenced material: peripheral blood, taken in the second trimester of pregnancy. Every receptor here comes from a female donor in good health, enrolled as a control in a pregnancy study. Each CDR3 is given with its conserved first and last residue. D genes are given only for firm matches. Rows may omit the clone size; those that give it use once, few, many or a size class.

CDR3 protein: CASTGQVSGTDTQYF
CDR3 DNA: TGCGCCAGCACCGGACAGGTCTCGGGGACAGATACGCAGTATTTT
V gene: TRBV5-1
clone size: NA
D gene: TRBD1
J gene: TRBJ2-3

CDR3 protein: CATAGRVTSTDTQYF
CDR3 DNA: TGTGCCACCGCCGGCAGGGTGACGAGCACAGATACGCAGTATTTT
V gene: TRBV27
clone size: NA
D gene: NA
J gene: TRBJ2-3

CDR3 protein: CASSESGDASEKLFF
CDR3 DNA: TGTGCCAGCAGTGAATCGGGGGACGCCAGTGAAAAACTGTTTTTT
V gene: TRBV2
clone size: once
D gene: NA
J gene: TRBJ1-4

CDR3 protein: CASSLSRGGKVRRGRGYTF
CDR3 DNA: TGTGCCAGCAGCTTAAGTCGGGGGGGAAAGGTAAGAAGAGGGCGCGGCTACACCTTC
V gene: TRBV7-9
clone size: NA
D gene: NA
J gene: TRBJ1-2

CDR3 protein: CASSLEEKAKNIQYF
CDR3 DNA: TGTGCCAGCAGCTTAGAAGAGAAAGCCAAAAACATTCAGTACTTC
V gene: TRBV7-9
clone size: NA
D gene: NA
J gene: TRBJ2-4

CDR3 protein: CASSLVQGDTEAFF
CDR3 DNA: TGTGCCAGCAGCTTAGTACAGGGTGATACTGAAGCTTTCTTT
V gene: TRBV7-9
clone size: NA
D gene: NA
J gene: TRBJ1-1

CDR3 protein: CAIRPGLAGEGGGTQYF
CDR3 DNA: TGTGCCATCAGACCCGGACTAGCGGGAGAGGGGGGGGGTACGCAGTATTTT
V gene: TRBV10-3
clone size: NA
D gene: TRBD2
J gene: TRBJ2-3

CDR3 protein: CASSSLPSYEQYF
CDR3 DNA: TGTGCCAGCAGCTCTCTCCCCAGTTACGAGCAGTACTTC
V gene: TRBV7-2
clone size: NA
D gene: NA
J gene: TRBJ2-7

CDR3 protein: CASSVRAGVGTGELFF
CDR3 DNA: TGTGCCAGCAGCGTTCGAGCGGGAGTTGGTACCGGGGAGCTGTTTTTT
V gene: TRBV9
clone size: NA
D gene: TRBD2
J gene: TRBJ2-2

CDR3 protein: CASSHSEAKLFF
CDR3 DNA: TGTGCCAGCAGCCACTCTGAGGCAAAACTGTTTTTT
V gene: TRBV16
clone size: few
D gene: NA
J gene: TRBJ1-4

CDR3 protein: CATSSPGLAGISGANVLTF
CDR3 DNA: TGTGCCACCAGCAGTCCCGGACTAGCGGGAATCTCTGGGGCCAACGTCCTGACTTTC
V gene: TRBV15
clone size: NA
D gene: TRBD2
J gene: TRBJ2-6

CDR3 protein: CASSHGGSDVGELFF
CDR3 DNA: TGTGCCAGCAGCCATGGCGGGAGTGATGTCGGGGAGCTGTTTTTT
V gene: TRBV4-2
clone size: NA
D gene: TRBD2
J gene: TRBJ2-2

CDR3 protein: CASSAQRGSRDTQYF
CDR3 DNA: TGTGCCAGCAGTGCCCAGCGGGGGTCGAGGGATACGCAGTATTTT
V gene: TRBV6-4
clone size: once
D gene: TRBD2
J gene: TRBJ2-3

CDR3 protein: CATAQRGGDNEQFF
CDR3 DNA: TGTGCCACCGCGCAGCGGGGGGGTGACAATGAGCAGTTCTTC
V gene: TRBV7-8
clone size: NA
D gene: TRBD2
J gene: TRBJ2-1

CDR3 protein: CASSSRGLHNEQFF
CDR3 DNA: TGTGCCAGCAGTTCGAGGGGGCTACACAATGAGCAGTTCTTC
V gene: TRBV6-1
clone size: NA
D gene: TRBD1
J gene: TRBJ2-1

CDR3 protein: CASSVHLLDTSRANVLTF
CDR3 DNA: TGTGCCAGCAGTGTACATCTCCTTGACACAAGTCGGGCCAACGTCCTGACTTTC
V gene: TRBV28
clone size: once
D gene: NA
J gene: TRBJ2-6

CDR3 protein: CAWSSQETQYF
CDR3 DNA: TGTGCCTGGAGTTCGCAAGAGACCCAGTACTTC
V gene: TRBV30
clone size: NA
D gene: NA
J gene: TRBJ2-5

CDR3 protein: CASSPRQGFYEQYF
CDR3 DNA: TGTGCCAGCAGCCCGAGACAGGGTTTTTACGAGCAGTACTTC
V gene: TRBV9
clone size: medium-sized
D gene: TRBD1
J gene: TRBJ2-7

CDR3 protein: CASSPGGRTDTQYF
CDR3 DNA: TGTGCCAGCAGCCCGGGTGGCCGGACAGATACGCAGTATTTT
V gene: TRBV21-1
clone size: NA
D gene: NA
J gene: TRBJ2-3

CDR3 protein: CASSVLAGGTSTDTQYF
CDR3 DNA: TGCGCCAGCAGTGTTTTGGCGGGAGGCACTAGCACAGATACGCAGTATTTT
V gene: TRBV10-2
clone size: NA
D gene: TRBD2
J gene: TRBJ2-3

CDR3 protein: CATGRDRGGSVETQYF
CDR3 DNA: TGTGCCACCGGCAGAGACCGGGGAGGGAGCGTGGAGACCCAGTACTTC
V gene: TRBV15
clone size: NA
D gene: TRBD2
J gene: TRBJ2-5

CDR3 protein: CASSLVSGGEYF
CDR3 DNA: TGTGCCAGCAGCTTAGTTTCAGGAGGGGAGTACTTC
V gene: TRBV7-6
clone size: NA
D gene: NA
J gene: TRBJ2-5

CDR3 protein: CASSQDLGTALDYEQYF
CDR3 DNA: TGTGCCAGCAGCCAAGATCTCGGGACAGCGTTGGACTACGAGCAGTACTTC
V gene: TRBV4-2
clone size: NA
D gene: TRBD1
J gene: TRBJ2-7

CDR3 protein: CASSEVGGFSNQPQHF
CDR3 DNA: TGTGCCAGCAGTGAAGTGGGGGGATTCAGCAATCAGCCCCAGCATTTT
V gene: TRBV6-1
clone size: NA
D gene: NA
J gene: TRBJ1-5

CDR3 protein: CASSGGTAVFEQYF
CDR3 DNA: TGTGCCAGCAGCGGAGGGACAGCCGTCTTCGAGCAGTACTTC
V gene: TRBV7-9
clone size: once
D gene: NA
J gene: TRBJ2-7

CDR3 protein: CASSLGGWGYGYTF
CDR3 DNA: TGTGCCAGCAGCTTAGGGGGCTGGGGATATGGCTACACCTTC
V gene: TRBV7-8
clone size: NA
D gene: NA
J gene: TRBJ1-2

CDR3 protein: CASSQQGHLEETQYF
CDR3 DNA: TGTGCCAGCAGCCAACAGGGACACCTCGAGGAGACCCAGTACTTC
V gene: TRBV14
clone size: NA
D gene: NA
J gene: TRBJ2-5

CDR3 protein: CASSRLAGGNTGELFF
CDR3 DNA: TGTGCCAGTAGTAGACTAGCGGGAGGAAACACCGGGGAGCTGTTTTTT
V gene: TRBV19
clone size: NA
D gene: TRBD2
J gene: TRBJ2-2

CDR3 protein: CASRASGVQETQYF
CDR3 DNA: TGCGCCAGCAGAGCTAGCGGGGTCCAAGAGACCCAGTACTTC
V gene: TRBV5-1
clone size: NA
D gene: TRBD2
J gene: TRBJ2-5

CDR3 protein: CASSDAGDGANVLTF
CDR3 DNA: TGTGCCAGCAGTGACGCCGGGGATGGGGCCAACGTCCTGACTTTC
V gene: TRBV6-4
clone size: NA
D gene: NA
J gene: TRBJ2-6

CDR3 protein: CASREGGVFSGELFF
CDR3 DNA: TGTGCCAGCAGGGAAGGGGGGGTTTTTTCCGGGGAGCTGTTTTTT
V gene: TRBV6-1
clone size: NA
D gene: NA
J gene: TRBJ2-2

CDR3 protein: CASSLGPGQSSYEQYF
CDR3 DNA: TGCGCCAGCAGCTTAGGACCGGGACAGAGCTCCTACGAGCAGTACTTC
V gene: TRBV5-1
clone size: NA
D gene: TRBD1
J gene: TRBJ2-7

CDR3 protein: CASNRGGGQGRVIAEAFF
CDR3 DNA: TGTGCCAGCAATCGAGGGGGGGGACAGGGGAGGGTTATCGCTGAAGCTTTCTTT
V gene: TRBV21-1
clone size: NA
D gene: NA
J gene: TRBJ1-1

CDR3 protein: CASSDSSGGPDTQYF
CDR3 DNA: TGTGCCAGCAGTGACTCTTCGGGAGGGCCAGATACGCAGTATTTT
V gene: TRBV6-4
clone size: NA
D gene: TRBD2
J gene: TRBJ2-3

CDR3 protein: CASSGQGSDTQYF
CDR3 DNA: TGTGCCAGCAGTGGGCAGGGGTCCGATACGCAGTATTTT
V gene: TRBV2
clone size: NA
D gene: NA
J gene: TRBJ2-3

CDR3 protein: CASSQLLATNEQFF
CDR3 DNA: TGTGCCAGCAGCCAACTACTAGCGACCAATGAGCAGTTCTTC
V gene: TRBV14
clone size: NA
D gene: TRBD2
J gene: TRBJ2-1

CDR3 protein: CASSKTSGYEQYF
CDR3 DNA: TGTGCCAGCAGTAAGACTAGCGGCTACGAGCAGTACTTC
V gene: TRBV6-5
clone size: NA
D gene: TRBD2
J gene: TRBJ2-7

CDR3 protein: CASSSPNPTSDVIGQPQHF
CDR3 DNA: TGTGCCAGCAGTTCCCCTAACCCCACGAGTGATGTTATCGGTCAGCCCCAGCATTTT
V gene: TRBV28
clone size: once
D gene: NA
J gene: TRBJ1-5

CDR3 protein: CASTPRQGWAYGYTF
CDR3 DNA: TGTGCCAGCACCCCTAGACAGGGGTGGGCCTATGGCTACACCTTC
V gene: TRBV7-2
clone size: medium-sized
D gene: TRBD1
J gene: TRBJ1-2

CDR3 protein: CASSHPARNTEAFF
CDR3 DNA: TGCGCCAGCAGCCACCCTGCGCGGAACACTGAAGCTTTCTTT
V gene: TRBV4-1
clone size: few
D gene: NA
J gene: TRBJ1-1

CDR3 protein: CASSLGLDSPLHF
CDR3 DNA: TGTGCCAGCAGCTTAGGGCTCGATTCACCCCTCCACTTT
V gene: TRBV7-8
clone size: NA
D gene: NA
J gene: TRBJ1-6

CDR3 protein: CASSEETGVPYEQYF
CDR3 DNA: TGTGCCAGCAGTGAAGAAACAGGGGTACCCTACGAGCAGTACTTC
V gene: TRBV6-1
clone size: NA
D gene: TRBD1
J gene: TRBJ2-7

CDR3 protein: CASSRATSEDEQFF
CDR3 DNA: TGCGCCAGCAGCCGGGCTACTAGCGAGGATGAGCAGTTCTTC
V gene: TRBV5-1
clone size: NA
D gene: TRBD2
J gene: TRBJ2-1

CDR3 protein: CASTSRGGGNWGEQFF
CDR3 DNA: TGTGCCAGCACCTCGAGGGGCGGGGGCAACTGGGGTGAGCAGTTCTTC
V gene: TRBV2
clone size: many
D gene: NA
J gene: TRBJ2-1

CDR3 protein: CASSLDLLAGVQSTQYF
CDR3 DNA: TGCGCCAGCAGCTTGGACCTACTAGCGGGGGTCCAATCTACGCAGTATTTT
V gene: TRBV5-1
clone size: many
D gene: TRBD2
J gene: TRBJ2-3

CDR3 protein: CASSETGGTHGGQYF
CDR3 DNA: TGTGCCAGCAGTGAAACGGGGGGGACCCACGGGGGGCAGTACTTC
V gene: TRBV25-1
clone size: NA
D gene: TRBD2
J gene: TRBJ2-7

CDR3 protein: CARSLGLAGYEQYF
CDR3 DNA: TGTGCCAGAAGCTTGGGACTAGCGGGCTACGAGCAGTACTTC
V gene: TRBV5-3
clone size: once
D gene: TRBD2
J gene: TRBJ2-7

CDR3 protein: CASRTSGTGDTQYF
CDR3 DNA: TGTGCCAGTCGGACTAGCGGGACGGGAGATACGCAGTATTTT
V gene: TRBV28
clone size: NA
D gene: TRBD2
J gene: TRBJ2-3

CDR3 protein: CASRPQGPGELFF
CDR3 DNA: TGTGCCAGCAGACCACAGGGTCCCGGGGAGCTGTTTTTT
V gene: TRBV27
clone size: NA
D gene: NA
J gene: TRBJ2-2

CDR3 protein: CASSEEGTSGEDEQFF
CDR3 DNA: TGTGCCAGCAGTGAAGAGGGGACTAGCGGGGAAGATGAGCAGTTCTTC
V gene: TRBV6-4
clone size: once
D gene: TRBD2
J gene: TRBJ2-1

CDR3 protein: CASSAGQGGDGYTF
CDR3 DNA: TGTGCCAGCAGCGCAGGACAGGGGGGGGATGGCTACACCTTC
V gene: TRBV13
clone size: NA
D gene: TRBD1
J gene: TRBJ1-2

CDR3 protein: CASSDLAGGSYNEQFF
CDR3 DNA: TGTGCCAGCAGTGACCTAGCGGGGGGCTCCTACAATGAGCAGTTCTTC
V gene: TRBV6-4
clone size: NA
D gene: TRBD2
J gene: TRBJ2-1

CDR3 protein: CAISSAGGLGAYYGYTF
CDR3 DNA: TGTGCCATCAGTTCCGCCGGAGGTTTGGGGGCCTACTATGGCTACACCTTC
V gene: TRBV10-3
clone size: NA
D gene: NA
J gene: TRBJ1-2

CDR3 protein: CASEPPGYQNEQYF
CDR3 DNA: TGTGCCAGCGAACCCCCGGGGTACCAGAACGAGCAGTACTTC
V gene: TRBV2
clone size: once
D gene: NA
J gene: TRBJ2-7

CDR3 protein: CASRDRGGGTEAFF
CDR3 DNA: TGTGCCAGCCGGGACAGGGGAGGTGGCACTGAAGCTTTCTTT
V gene: TRBV19
clone size: NA
D gene: TRBD1
J gene: TRBJ1-1

CDR3 protein: CASSPPGQGYGYTF
CDR3 DNA: TGTGCCAGCAGTCCCCCGGGACAGGGGTATGGCTACACCTTC
V gene: TRBV28
clone size: NA
D gene: TRBD1
J gene: TRBJ1-2

CDR3 protein: CASSLSRGGKVRRGRGYTF
CDR3 DNA: TGTGCCAGCAGCTTAAGTCGGGGGGGAAAGGTAAGAAGAGGGCGCGGCTACACCTTC
V gene: TRBV7-3
clone size: large
D gene: NA
J gene: TRBJ1-2

CDR3 protein: CASSQGAGVEFF
CDR3 DNA: TGTGCCAGTAGCCAGGGGGCGGGAGTGGAGTTCTTC
V gene: TRBV19
clone size: NA
D gene: NA
J gene: TRBJ2-1

CDR3 protein: CASSESGATDTQYF
CDR3 DNA: TGTGCCAGCAGTGAGAGCGGAGCCACAGATACGCAGTATTTT
V gene: TRBV6-4
clone size: once
D gene: NA
J gene: TRBJ2-3